A single sample is the source of the 19 T cell receptor beta chains below, sequenced in a study of shared clonotypes between healthy human individuals. Libraries were prepared by immunoSEQ multiplex PCR; TCRdb keeps only in-frame clonotypes and omits some of them. The data hold fewer than 400,000 clones, with approximately 74% observed a single time. What was sequenced was memory CD4+ T cells sorted from blood. This sample's subset: CD45RA-negative fraction. The source is a man aged 25 to 40 in good health.

V is TRBV19 and J is TRBJ1-6, with unresolved D. Deletions cut 2 bases from V and 9 bases from J, with 23 bases between. The CDR3 has 18 amino acids. Germline values: CDR1 LNHDA, CDR2 SQIVND (reference sequence). The CDR3, as DNA: TGTGCCAGTAGTATATCAGGCCAGAAGGTCAGAAGCGGTTCACCCCTCCACTTT. Translating gives CASSISGQKVRSGSPLHF.

The chain couples TRBV13 to TRBJ2-1, with unresolved D. V dropped 5 bases and J dropped 0 bases, with 5 bases sitting between them. Germline CDR1 and CDR2: PRHDT and FYEKMQ (reference sequence). The CDR3 extends over 13 amino acids. The CDR3 DNA sequence: TGTGCCAGCAGCCCAGTCTCCTACAATGAGCAGTTCTTC. Protein product: CASSPVSYNEQFF.

This clone was detected a few times. At the DNA level, this CDR3 is encoded by other sequences in the same sample as well. The chain combines TRBV5-4 with TRBJ2-6, with D hard to call. The CDR3 consists of 14 residues. Germline CDR1 is SGHNT and CDR2 is YYREEE (reference sequence). Trimming stripped 5 bases from V and 0 bases from J, with 6 bases between. The CDR3 loop reads CASSAGSGANVLTF. CDR3 in DNA: TGTGCCAGCAGTGCAGGCTCTGGGGCCAACGTCCTGACTTTC.

V usage is TRBV25-1 and J usage is TRBJ2-3; tentative D call: TRBD2 (5 bases). CDR3 length equals 15 residues. The V end lost 3 bases, the J end lost 1 base, and 11 bases lay between the germline ends. Per germline, CDR1 MGHDK and CDR2 SYGVNS. CDR3 nucleotide sequence: TGTGCCAGCAGTGACGGTTGGCGGGGCACAGATACGCAGTATTTT. Protein product: CASSDGWRGTDTQYF.

The chain carries TRBV28 and TRBJ1-2; TRBD1 matches at 8 bases. V was pared by 6 bases and J by 12 bases, with 12 bases of the junction left unmatched. The germline V gene encodes CDR1 MDHEN and CDR2 SYDVKM. The CDR3 contains 13 residues. CDR3 in amino acids: CASSAADRGGHTF. CDR3 in DNA: TGTGCCAGCAGCGCTGCAGACAGGGGAGGCCACACCTTC.

V gene TRBV5-4 combines with J gene TRBJ2-1; D gene uncertain. The CDR3 loop spans 18 amino acids. Germline loops: CDR1 SGHNT, CDR2 YYREEE (reference sequence). V gave up 0 bases and J gave up 2 bases, with 18 bases separating them. Here the CDR3 DNA reads TGTGCCAGCAGCTTGGTTGTGGGAAATCTCCCTACCTACAATGAGCAGTTCTTC. The encoded protein is CASSLVVGNLPTYNEQFF.

The rearrangement links TRBV12-2 to TRBJ2-6. TRBV12-2 is flagged as a pseudogene. The CDR3 is made up of 18 amino acids. CDR3 sequence (DNA): TGTGCAAGTCGCGGCGCATTCTCCACACAAAGTCGGGCCAACGTCCTGACTTTC. This sequence encodes CASRGAFSTQSRANVLTF.

The rearrangement uses TRBV19 and TRBJ2-3, with a tentative D call TRBD1 (6 bases). The CDR3 loop spans 15 amino acids. The germline V gene has CDR1 LNHDA and CDR2 SQIVND (reference sequence). V dropped 3 bases and J dropped 3 bases, with 13 bases sitting between them. The CDR3 DNA sequence: TGTGCCAGTAGTATGTCTTGGCAGGGGACAGATACGCAGTATTTT. It codes for CASSMSWQGTDTQYF.

The V call is TRBV30, the J call TRBJ1-5, with D perhaps TRBD1 (5 bases). There are 15 residues in the CDR3. Between the trimmed V and J ends, which lost 3 bases and 7 bases, there was a span of 19 bases. From germline, CDR1 is GTSNPN and CDR2 SVGIG (reference sequence). CDR3 amino acids: CAWSDGAGLEQPQHF. CDR3 DNA: TGTGCCTGGAGCGACGGGGCAGGCTTAGAGCAGCCCCAGCATTTT.

V is TRBV7-2 and J is TRBJ2-2; D possibly corresponds to TRBD1 (5 bases). The CDR3 covers 14 residues. V lost 5 bases to trimming and J lost 4 bases, with 11 bases between them. The V gene's germline CDR1 is SGHTA and CDR2 FQGNSA. The CDR3 loop reads CASSRGHPTGELFF. The CDR3 coding sequence is TGTGCCAGCAGCAGAGGACACCCCACCGGGGAGCTGTTTTTT. The entire variable domain, with the rest obtained from reference TRBV7-2 and TRBJ2-2, is as follows: GAGVSQSPSNKVTEKGKDVELRCDPISGHTALYWYRQSLGQGLEFLIYFQGNSAPDKSGLPSDRFSAERTGGSVSTLTIQRTQQEDSAVYLCASSRGHPTGELFFGEGSRLTVL.

The chain is built from TRBV29-1 and TRBJ2-2; the D is unclear. V was cut by 2 bases and J by 0 bases, with 28 bases left in between. This CDR3 spans 21 amino acids. Germline V CDR1 and CDR2: SQVTM, ANQGSEA. CDR3 in amino acids: CSVESIPHFRVGVANTGELFF. CDR3 bases: TGCAGCGTTGAAAGTATTCCCCATTTCCGGGTTGGAGTCGCGAACACCGGGGAGCTGTTTTTT.

The genes are TRBV19 and TRBJ2-7; 8 bases are shared with TRBD1. CDR3 length: 15 amino acids. Trimming removed 3 bases from V and 2 bases from J; junction bases left unmatched: 6. Per the germline V gene, CDR1 is LNHDA and CDR2 is SQIVND (reference sequence). The CDR3 nucleotides read TGTGCCAGTAGTATGGTGAGGACAGGGCCCTACGAGCAGTACTTC. Translation: CASSMVRTGPYEQYF. Together with reference TRBV19 and TRBJ2-7, the CDR3 gives the full variable domain: DGGITQSPKYLFRKEGQNVTLSCEQNLNHDAMYWYRQDPGQGLRLIYYSQIVNDFQKGDIAEGYSVSREKKESFPLTVTSAQKNPTAFYLCASSMVRTGPYEQYFGPGTRLTVT.

The sample holds one count of this clone. The chain combines TRBV5-1 with TRBJ2-1; possibly TRBD1 or TRBD2 for D (5 bases each). Germline V gene lookup returns CDR1 SGHRS and CDR2 YFSETQ. V gave up 4 bases and J gave up 5 bases, with 22 bases separating them. The CDR3 totals 17 residues. CDR3: CASSPGWDRPFDNEQFF. DNA of the CDR3: TGCGCCAGCAGCCCGGGATGGGACCGTCCGTTCGACAATGAGCAGTTCTTC.

The chain uses TRBV7-2 and TRBJ2-7; D might be TRBD2 (7 bases). Germline CDR1 and CDR2: SGHTA and FQGNSA. The CDR3 consists of 14 residues. V was cut by 5 bases and J by 0 bases, with 11 bases left in between. The DNA for the CDR3 is TGTGCCAGCAGCAGGGGGGGGAGCTCCTACGAGCAGTACTTC. Protein: CASSRGGSSYEQYF.

The genes are TRBV6-6 and TRBJ1-1; the match to TRBD1 covers 7 bases. J lost 8 bases, V lost 6 bases, and 3 bases had no gene match. Germline CDR1 MNHNY, CDR2 SVGAGI (reference sequence). This CDR3 is built from 11 residues. The CDR3, as DNA: TGTGCCAGCAGCAGGGGGACAGAAGCTTTCTTT. As protein: CASSRGTEAFF.

This chain connects TRBV30 to TRBJ2-1; the D gene is possibly TRBD2 (5 bases). Germline V gives CDR1 GTSNPN, CDR2 SVGIG (reference sequence). V lost 5 bases and J 7 bases, leaving 18 bases between the germline ends. This CDR3 is 14 amino acids long. The CDR3 sequence: CAWLGRRIENEQFF. Written as DNA, the CDR3 is TGTGCCTGGCTTGGACGGAGGATAGAGAATGAGCAGTTCTTC.

The chain is built from TRBV7-9 and TRBJ2-1, with TRBD2 matching 10 bases. V was pared by 3 bases and J by 0 bases, with 2 bases of the junction left unmatched. Germline V gene sequence: CDR1 SEHNR, CDR2 FQNEAQ (reference sequence). This CDR3 is built from 16 residues. This CDR3 is CASSFTSGNSYNEQFF. CDR3 coding DNA: TGTGCCAGCAGCTTTACTAGCGGGAACTCCTACAATGAGCAGTTCTTC.

The rearrangement links TRBV6-5 to TRBJ2-2, with 7 bases matching TRBD1. This CDR3 has 13 residues. The V gene's germline CDR1 is MNHEY and CDR2 SVGAGI. V lost 5 bases and J lost 4; bases outside the gene matches: 1. The CDR3 reads CASSRTGTGELFF. The CDR3 bases are TGTGCCAGCAGTCGGACAGGCACCGGGGAGCTGTTTTTT.

The rearrangement links TRBV19 to TRBJ2-1; TRBD2 matches 8 bases. The CDR3 runs 14 residues. Germline V gene data show CDR1 as LNHDA and CDR2 as SQIVND (reference sequence). J was trimmed by 4 bases and V by 5 bases; bases with no gene match: 4. CDR3 protein: CASSSASGYNEQFF. The DNA for the CDR3 is TGTGCCAGTAGTTCCGCTAGCGGGTACAATGAGCAGTTCTTC.